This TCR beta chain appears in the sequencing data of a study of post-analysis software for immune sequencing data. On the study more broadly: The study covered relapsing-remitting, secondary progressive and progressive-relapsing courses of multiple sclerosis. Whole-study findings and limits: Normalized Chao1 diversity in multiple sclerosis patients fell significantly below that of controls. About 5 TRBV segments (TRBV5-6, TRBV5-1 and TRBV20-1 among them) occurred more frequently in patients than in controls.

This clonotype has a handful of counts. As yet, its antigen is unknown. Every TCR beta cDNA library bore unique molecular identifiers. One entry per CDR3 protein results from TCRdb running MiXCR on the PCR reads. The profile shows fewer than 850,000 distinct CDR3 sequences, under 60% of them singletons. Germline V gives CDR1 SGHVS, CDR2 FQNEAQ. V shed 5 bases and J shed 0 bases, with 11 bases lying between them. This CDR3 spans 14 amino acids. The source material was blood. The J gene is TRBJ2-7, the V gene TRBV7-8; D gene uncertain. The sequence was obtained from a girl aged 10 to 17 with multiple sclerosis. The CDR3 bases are TGTGCCAGCAGCGATGACATTCACTCCTACGAGCAGTACTTC. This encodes CASSDDIHSYEQYF.